This passage covers 8 T cell receptor beta chains from one sample sequenced in a study of T-cell reconstitution after alpha-beta-depleted transplantation in children. The TCRbeta library incorporated unique molecular identifiers. TCRdb analysed the PCR reads with MiXCR anew, one entry per CDR3 protein. The data contain around 250,000 distinct CDR3 sequences, 7.5% to 9.5% of them seen just once; the ten biggest clones take up about 6.4%. The source was PBMCs, mostly from graft donor cells, collected 180 days after TCRalphabeta/CD19-depleted stem cell transplant. These receptors all come from a male patient between 5 and 17 years old who had a stem cell transplant for acute lymphoblastic leukemia, so the T cells may come from the graft donor.

The chain employs TRBV3-1 and TRBJ2-5, with 8 bases fitting TRBD1. Looked up from germline, CDR1 is LGHDT and CDR2 is YNNKEL (reference sequence). The CDR3 spans 13 residues. V lost 6 bases, J lost 6 bases, and 6 bases stayed unmatched. The DNA of the CDR3 is TGTGCCAGCAGGCCAGCCAGGGGGCAGACCCAGTACTTC. It yields the protein CASRPARGQTQYF.

This clonotype has at least ten counts. This sequence joins TRBV4-1 and TRBJ2-1, with 7 bases lining up with TRBD2. The CDR3 loop spans 22 amino acids. The germline V gene encodes CDR1 MGHRA and CDR2 YSYEKL. V gave up 2 bases and J gave up 2 bases; unmatched junction bases: 24. In DNA, the CDR3 is TGCGCCAGCAGCCAACCCCGAGTGCGGGACTACCTTTGGAGGCAAACCTACAATGAGCAGTTCTTC. Residues: CASSQPRVRDYLWRQTYNEQFF.

This clonotype was recorded at least ten times. The chain combines TRBV18 with TRBJ2-5; 9 bases align to TRBD1. With V trimmed by 8 bases and J by 5 bases, 6 bases remained unmatched. In germline, CDR1 is KGHSH, CDR2 LQKENI. The CDR3 length is 13 residues. In DNA, the CDR3 is TGTGCCAGCGGACAGGGGAGTAGTGAGACCCAGTACTTC. It yields the protein CASGQGSSETQYF.

This clonotype was found many times. V is TRBV28 and J is TRBJ1-3, with a weak D call TRBD1 (6 bases). Per germline, CDR1 MDHEN and CDR2 SYDVKM. Trimming removed 6 bases from V and 0 bases from J, with 21 bases in between. The CDR3 is 18 residues long. The CDR3 reads CASSSLWGRGYSGNTIYF. CDR3 nucleotides: TGTGCCAGCAGCTCTCTTTGGGGGCGGGGCTACTCTGGAAACACCATATATTTT.

As to this clonotype: Since a much larger clone is just one base distant, this may be a read error. The genes are TRBV5-1 and TRBJ1-2; D uncertain. The germline V gene encodes CDR1 SGHRS and CDR2 YFSETQ. The CDR3 contains 13 residues. This CDR3 is CASSLAYNYGSTF. In DNA form, the CDR3 reads TGCGCCAGCAGCTTGGCCTATAACTATGGCTCCACCTTC.

This clonotype came up many times. V usage is TRBV6-5 and J usage is TRBJ1-2; D is ambiguous. Between the trimmed V and J ends, which lost 9 bases and 6 bases, there was a span of 11 bases. The CDR3 is 11 amino acids. Germline values: CDR1 MNHEY, CDR2 SVGAGI. CDR3 loop: CASGRRNGYTF. For the CDR3, the DNA is TGTGCCAGTGGGAGGAGGAATGGCTACACCTTC.

This clonotype was observed at least ten times. The V gene is TRBV3-1, the J gene TRBJ2-3; 9 nucleotides line up with TRBD1. J gave up 0 bases and V 5 bases, and 9 bases lay outside the gene matches. The CDR3 covers 17 residues. In germline, CDR1 is LGHDT, CDR2 YNNKEL (reference sequence). This chain's CDR3 is CASSSYHRGPSTDTQYF. CDR3 DNA: TGTGCCAGCAGCTCCTACCACAGGGGGCCGAGCACAGATACGCAGTATTTT.

This clonotype was counted ten times or more. V and J are TRBV14 and TRBJ1-6; unclear D gene. V was trimmed by 1 base and J by 2 bases, leaving 3 bases between them. The CDR3 is made up of 14 amino acids. Germline V CDR1 and CDR2: SGHDN, FVKESK. DNA of the CDR3: TGTGCCAGCAGCCAAGTTGCCTATAATTCACCCCTCCACTTT. Its translation is CASSQVAYNSPLHF.